This entry features one TCR beta chain sequence. Its antigen is unidentified. After isolation, RNA underwent reverse transcription to generate cDNA as the sequencing template. Assay used: immunoSEQ multiplex PCR; TCRdb lists only in-frame clones, some missing. The table lists 87,000 or so clones, just over 70% of them singletons. This entry comes from a study of CD8+ T cells in alopecia areata. The CDR3 consists of 13 residues. Germline CDR1 and CDR2: MNHEY and SMNVEV (reference sequence). Trimming removed 5 bases from V and 5 bases from J; junction bases left unmatched: 3. Treatment in this sample: oral pan-JAK inhibitor, 5-10 mg twice daily. Study-wide findings and caveats: Both scalp clonality and the expanded CD8+ clones among the top 100 showed a significant decrease with tofacitinib.

The source is a human donor with alopecia areata. Sequenced here: CD8+ T cells sorted from blood, sampled at week 44, from a patient treated with tofacitinib. This rearrangement joins TRBV27 to TRBJ1-5, with 7 bases matching TRBD1. CDR3 sequence (DNA): TGTGCCAGCAGTCAACAGGGGTATCAGCCCCAGCATTTT. This sequence encodes CASSQQGYQPQHF.